This is a list of T cell receptor beta chains from one sample in a study of cytomegalovirus exposure and HLA in healthy donors. The method was immunoSEQ multiplex PCR; TCRdb's version includes in-frame clones alone and lacks a portion of them. Among 130,000 or so clones listed, 60% to 75% were seen once. The specimen was PBMCs. The receptors were gathered from a woman between 40 and 55 years old in good health and CMV-seropositive. The conserved cysteine and the conserved F or W are not part of the CDR3 here.

length | J | V | CDR3
13 | TRBJ2-1 | TRBV7-2 | ASSFSGGTNNEQF
9 | TRBJ2-5 | TRBV20-1 | SAPLPREQY
11 | TRBJ2-7 | TRBV9 | ASSVGGTYEQY
11 | TRBJ1-6 | TRBV6-5 | ASSYDRAGPLH
11 | TRBJ2-1 | TRBV9 | ASSVGGGDEQF
9 | TRBJ2-5 | TRBV30 | AWTAKETQY
12 | TRBJ1-5 | TRBV6-6 | ASSYAGDRQPQH
13 | TRBJ2-5 | TRBV30 | AWSVNRGPRETQY
13 | TRBJ1-1 | TRBV19 | ASSRSAGLNTEAF
13 | TRBJ1-1 | TRBV27 | ASSFRGIGGTEAF
13 | TRBJ2-5 | TRBV7-6 | ASSLRLGAVETQY
12 | TRBJ2-3 | TRBV6-6 | ASMEREVTDTQY
13 | TRBJ2-2 | TRBV4-2 | ASSGTGTGAGELF
16 | TRBJ2-3 | TRBV5-4 | ASSQKTGARPSTDTQY
11 | TRBJ1-1 | TRBV6-5 | ASSRGLNTEAF
13 | TRBJ1-2 | TRBV4-3 | ASSQDVGQGYGYT
11 | TRBJ2-5 | TRBV6-4 | ASSQGPSETQY
12 | TRBJ2-1 | TRBV7-9 | ASSLELADNEQF
11 | TRBJ1-2 | TRBV30 | AWITGGNYGYT
11 | TRBJ1-2 | TRBV18 | ASSPTDNYGYT
13 | TRBJ1-4 | TRBV5-1 | ASSLKQDRGEKLF
16 | TRBJ1-2 | TRBV7-9 | ASSAPGALRPDNYGYT
11 | TRBJ1-2 | TRBV28 | ASSLGGWYGYT
12 | TRBJ2-7 | TRBV27 | ASSSTGGGYEQY
9 | TRBJ1-1 | TRBV27 | ASWRNTEAF
13 | TRBJ1-1 | TRBV5-1 | ASSLLGHLNTEAF
16 | TRBJ2-3 | TRBV19 | AKGLAGPAYGGTDTQY
11 | TRBJ2-7 | TRBV2 | ASRTGGGYEQY
12 | TRBJ1-1 | TRBV5-1 | ASSLGQGRTEAF
13 | TRBJ1-1 | TRBV29-1 | SVGLRQGLGTEAF
11 | TRBJ2-7 | TRBV27 | ASSLRLYYEQY
11 | TRBJ1-1 | TRBV28 | ASRLTGATEAF
11 | TRBJ2-3 | TRBV6-6 | ASSGQGTDTQY